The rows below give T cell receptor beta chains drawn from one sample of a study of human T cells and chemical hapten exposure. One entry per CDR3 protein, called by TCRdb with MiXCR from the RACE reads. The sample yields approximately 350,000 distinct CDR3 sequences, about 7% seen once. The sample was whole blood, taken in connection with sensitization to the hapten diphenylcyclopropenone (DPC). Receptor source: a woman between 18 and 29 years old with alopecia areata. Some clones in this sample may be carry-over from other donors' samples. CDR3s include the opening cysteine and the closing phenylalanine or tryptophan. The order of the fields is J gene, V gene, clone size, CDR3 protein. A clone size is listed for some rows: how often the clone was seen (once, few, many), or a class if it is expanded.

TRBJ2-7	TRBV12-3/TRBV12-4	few	CASSLRRQGHYEQYF
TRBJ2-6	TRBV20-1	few	CSARGGAGANVLTF
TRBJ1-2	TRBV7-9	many	CASSSRDRGDDYGYTF
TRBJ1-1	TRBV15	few	CATQGAQVRTEAFF
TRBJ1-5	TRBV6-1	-	CASGHQGQGAVLAQPQHF
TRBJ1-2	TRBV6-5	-	CASSYGTGGGYTF
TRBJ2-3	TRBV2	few	CASSASRGQQYF
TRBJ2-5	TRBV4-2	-	CASSQDRREETQYF
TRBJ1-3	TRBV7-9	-	CASSPRQSSGNTIYF
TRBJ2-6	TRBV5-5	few	CASMAGNAYSGANVLTF